This TCR beta chain derives from a study of T cell responses to AZD1222 COVID-19 vaccine. Study results and caveats: Just a handful of AZD1222 recipients were seropositive at baseline.

Concerning this clone: Its antigen remains unknown.

The repertoire was sequenced with immunoSEQ multiplex PCR; TCRdb's copy has only in-frame clones and lacks some. The sample lists 180,000 or so clones, around 95% occurring once. The germline V and J ends were trimmed by 0 bases and 5 bases, with 4 bases remaining between them. In germline, CDR1 is MNHEY, CDR2 SVGAGI. There are 12 residues in the CDR3. The specimen comprised peripheral blood, sampled on day 0 of AZD1222 vaccination. The origin of this receptor is an adult in good health. V and J are TRBV6-5 and TRBJ1-1; D unclear. CDR3 amino acids: CASSYSETEAFF. The CDR3 DNA reads TGTGCCAGCAGTTACTCTGAAACTGAAGCTTTCTTT.